One and the same sample provided the 21 T cell receptor beta chains below, sequenced in a study of regulatory T cells in long-lasting Graves disease. Combining iRepertoire HTBI primers with Arm-PCR of CDR3 regions, the authors built TCR beta libraries. MiXCR, applied by TCRdb to the multiplex PCR reads, yields one record per CDR3 protein. The sample yields some 470,000 distinct CDR3 sequences, 20% to 25% seen once. Time point denoted: persistent/refractory GD, antithyroid drugs over 5 years with positive TRAb. There was RNA extracted from PBMCs, and the TCR library was made from it. This material consisted of peripheral blood mononuclear cells (PBMCs), taken when the disease was refractory, from a patient treated with antithyroid drugs. The receptor set was obtained from a female donor with Graves disease.

This clonotype was observed many times. This rearrangement joins TRBV28 to TRBJ2-4; D is perhaps TRBD1 or TRBD2 (6 bases each). The germline V gene encodes CDR1 MDHEN and CDR2 SYDVKM. V shed 3 bases and J shed 0 bases, with 18 bases lying between them. The CDR3 extends over 18 amino acids. The CDR3 DNA reads as TGTGCCAGCAGTTTGGGGGGCGTTTCCGCGGGAGCCAAAAACATTCAGTACTTC. It is translated as CASSLGGVSAGAKNIQYF.

This clonotype was counted only a few times. V gene TRBV19 combines with J gene TRBJ2-7; tentatively, D is TRBD1 or TRBD2 (6 bases each). V lost 2 bases and J lost 3, with 11 bases in between. This CDR3 region has 14 residues. Per the germline V gene, CDR1 is LNHDA and CDR2 is SQIVND (reference sequence). CDR3 in DNA: TGTGCCAGTAGTATAAGGGGGGAGGTCTACGAGCAGTACTTC. Its translation is CASSIRGEVYEQYF.

This chain joins TRBV6-1 and TRBJ2-7; 8 bases are a match to TRBD1. The CDR3 contains 13 residues. Germline V lookup: CDR1 MNHNS, CDR2 SASEGT. The ends lost 7 bases at V and 2 bases at J; junction bases unmatched: 4. Here the CDR3 reads CASTTTGAYEQYF. In DNA, the CDR3 is TGTGCCAGCACCACGACAGGGGCCTACGAGCAGTACTTC.

Notes on this clonotype: This may arise from a read error, as a much more abundant clone is one base away. The chain uses TRBV28 and TRBJ1-6; TRBD1 is a possible D gene (5 bases). CDR3 length equals 12 residues. The germline CDR1 and CDR2 sequences are MDHEN and SYDVKM. V gave up 5 bases and J gave up 11 bases, with 10 bases separating them. CDR3 in DNA: TGTGCCAGCAGTGTCCTACAGGCACCCCTCCACTTT. Translating gives CASSVLQAPLHF.

Worth noting for this clonotype: A read error is the likely source, as a far larger clone sits one nucleotide away. J is TRBJ1-3 and V is TRBV7-9; D is ambiguous. V shed 2 bases and J shed 4 bases, with 12 bases lying between them. This CDR3 has 15 residues. Per the germline V gene, CDR1 is SEHNR and CDR2 is FQNEAQ (reference sequence). In DNA, the CDR3 is TGTGCCAGCAGCTTAAATGGCGGTCACGGAAACACCATATATTTT. This translates into CASSLNGGHGNTIYF.

The chain carries TRBV7-9 and TRBJ2-3; D is unresolved. Between the trimmed V and J ends, which lost 3 bases and 1 base, there was a span of 8 bases. CDR3 length: 14 amino acids. Germline loops: CDR1 SEHNR, CDR2 FQNEAQ (reference sequence). This CDR3 is CASSLGGRTDTQYF. CDR3 coding DNA: TGTGCCAGCAGCTTGGGCGGACGCACAGATACGCAGTATTTT. The whole variable domain, remainder taken from reference TRBV7-9 and TRBJ2-3, is DTGVSQNPRHKITKRGQNVTFRCDPISEHNRLYWYRQTLGQGPEFLTYFQNEAQLEKSRLLSDRFSAERPKGSFSTLEIQRTEQGDSAMYLCASSLGGRTDTQYFGPGTRLTVL.

The sample holds many counts of this clonotype. The chain employs TRBV28 and TRBJ1-1; D might be TRBD1 (5 bases). This CDR3 comprises 13 residues. Looked up from germline, CDR1 is MDHEN and CDR2 is SYDVKM. V dropped 1 base and J dropped 7 bases, with 10 bases sitting between them. In nucleotides, the CDR3 is TGTGCCAGCAGTTTATTTCGGGACCTTGAAGCTTTCTTT. It yields the protein CASSLFRDLEAFF.

This clonotype was seen a few times. The V call is TRBV27, the J call TRBJ2-7, with D perhaps TRBD1 (5 bases). This CDR3 is 13 amino acids long. Trimming shortened V by 5 bases and J by 6 bases, and 14 bases separated the two germline ends. Germline assignment: CDR1 MNHEY and CDR2 SMNVEV (reference sequence). In DNA, the CDR3 is TGTGCCAGCAGTCCTCATTACAGGCCCGAGCAGTACTTC. This codes for CASSPHYRPEQYF.

In its sample, this clonotype was seen a few times. The chain recombines TRBV11-3 with TRBJ1-6; D is undetermined. Trimming pared 5 bases from V and 5 bases from J, leaving 10 bases between. Germline CDR1 is SGHNT and CDR2 is YENEEA. The CDR3 consists of 14 residues. CDR3 region: CASSSRPHNSPLHF. The CDR3 DNA reads as TGTGCCAGCAGCAGCCGGCCTCATAATTCACCCCTCCACTTT.

This clonotype occurred many times. V gene TRBV7-2 combines with J gene TRBJ2-7; 13 nucleotides match TRBD2. The V and J ends lost 7 bases and 2 bases, in that order; junction bases with no gene match: 8. The length of the CDR3 is 16 residues. Germline values: CDR1 SGHTA, CDR2 FQGNSA. The CDR3 DNA is TGTGCCAGCAATCCGGGACTAGCGGGATCAGCCTACGAGCAGTACTTC. Protein sequence: CASNPGLAGSAYEQYF.

This clonotype was picked up many times. The V call is TRBV2, the J call TRBJ1-4, with TRBD1 matching over 10 bases. In germline, CDR1 is SNHLY, CDR2 FYNNEI. There are 14 residues in the CDR3. V shed 4 bases and J 6 bases; nucleotides not matched to a gene: 2. The CDR3 region has the DNA TGTGCCAGCAGTGCCGGACAGGGGGATGAAAAACTGTTTTTT. This translates into CASSAGQGDEKLFF.

A few counts support this clonotype. The rearrangement uses TRBV27 and TRBJ2-2; unclear D gene. CDR1 and CDR2 (germline): MNHEY, SMNVEV (reference sequence). The CDR3 is made up of 16 amino acids. With 4 bases removed from V and 8 bases from J, the gap between germline ends came to 20 bases. The CDR3 DNA reads as TGTGCCAGCAGTTCCCCTTCGAAAGCCGCTAGGGGGGAGCTGTTTTTT. Residues: CASSSPSKAARGELFF.

Ten or more counts support this clonotype. The chain recombines TRBV19 with TRBJ1-2; the D is unclear. The CDR3 runs 15 residues. Germline CDR1 LNHDA, CDR2 SQIVND (reference sequence). Trimming stripped 7 bases from V and 2 bases from J, with 17 bases between. The CDR3 is CASKTNGIFNYGYTF. In DNA, the CDR3 is TGTGCCAGTAAAACAAACGGGATTTTCAACTATGGCTACACCTTC.

This clonotype showed up just a few times. The chain is built from TRBV29-1 and TRBJ1-4; 8 bases are shared with TRBD1. V shed 7 bases and J 5 bases; nucleotides not matched to a gene: 9. This CDR3 spans 14 amino acids. CDR1 and CDR2 (germline): SQVTM, ANQGSEA. The CDR3 loop is CSAGPGGVNEKLFF. In DNA form, the CDR3 reads TGCAGCGCCGGACCAGGGGGCGTGAATGAAAAACTGTTTTTT.

To note about this clonotype: Relative to the germline gene, one junction end is altered; a read error may explain this. The J gene is TRBJ2-7, the V gene TRBV6-1; no clear D gene. The germline CDR1 and CDR2 sequences are MNHNS and SASEGT. The CDR3 consists of 12 residues. The DNA of the CDR3 is TGTGCCAGCAGTCTGACCAGATACGAGCAGCACTTC. Encoded protein: CASSLTRYEQHF.

This clonotype was picked up a small number of times. V and J are TRBV5-1 and TRBJ2-7; a possible D gene is TRBD2 (6 bases). The germline V and J ends were trimmed by 0 bases and 4 bases, with 14 bases remaining between them. Germline loops: CDR1 SGHRS, CDR2 YFSETQ. There are 15 residues in the CDR3. The CDR3: CASSLVGGAAYEQYF. The CDR3 DNA reads TGCGCCAGCAGCTTGGTGGGGGGAGCAGCTTACGAGCAGTACTTC. The full variable domain, in which reference TRBV5-1 and TRBJ2-7 provide the parts outside the CDR3, is KAGVTQTPRYLIKTRGQQVTLSCSPISGHRSVSWYQQTPGQGLQFLFEYFSETQRNKGNFPGRFSGRQFSNSRSEMNVSTLELGDSALYLCASSLVGGAAYEQYFGPGTRLTVT.

The J gene is TRBJ1-2, the V gene TRBV20-1; D ambiguous. Germline V lookup: CDR1 DFQATT, CDR2 SNEGSKA (reference sequence). Trimming took 3 bases from V and 8 from J, leaving 28 bases between them. CDR3 size: 17 residues. CDR3 sequence: CSARPLGGEVGLEGYTF. The CDR3 region has the DNA TGCAGTGCTAGGCCACTCGGAGGAGAGGTGGGTCTAGAAGGCTACACCTTC.

This clonotype was picked up many times. The rearrangement uses TRBV11-1 and TRBJ2-7, with D uncertain. This CDR3 comprises 13 residues. Trimming took 5 bases from V and 1 from J, leaving 9 bases between them. Germline assignment: CDR1 SGHAT and CDR2 FQDESV (reference sequence). CDR3 residues: CASSPRQSYEQYF. For the CDR3, the DNA is TGTGCCAGCAGCCCCAGACAATCCTACGAGCAGTACTTC.

This clonotype was observed at least ten times. This chain connects TRBV28 to TRBJ2-7; no clear D gene. CDR1 is MDHEN, CDR2 SYDVKM, per germline. The CDR3 has 13 residues. V lost 6 bases to trimming and J lost 6 bases, with 15 bases between them. This chain's CDR3 is CASSRQGPLEQYF. The CDR3 DNA sequence: TGTGCCAGCAGCCGCCAAGGGCCTCTCGAGCAGTACTTC.

This clonotype was seen many times. The chain links TRBV29-1 to TRBJ2-5; 11 nucleotides agree with TRBD2. The CDR3 consists of 14 residues. Germline V gene data show CDR1 as SQVTM and CDR2 as ANQGSEA. J gave up 3 bases and V 7 bases, and 7 bases lay outside the gene matches. DNA for the CDR3: TGCAGCGCTGCTGGGACTAGCGGAGAAGAGACCCAGTACTTC. Encoded protein: CSAAGTSGEETQYF.

This chain joins TRBV25-1 and TRBJ1-1; 9 nucleotides line up with TRBD1. Germline values: CDR1 MGHDK, CDR2 SYGVNS. V gave up 8 bases and J gave up 5 bases; unmatched junction bases: 6. The CDR3 is 13 residues long. In DNA, the CDR3 is TGTGCCAGCTCGGGACAGGGTGGGACTGAAGCTTTCTTT. It yields the protein CASSGQGGTEAFF.